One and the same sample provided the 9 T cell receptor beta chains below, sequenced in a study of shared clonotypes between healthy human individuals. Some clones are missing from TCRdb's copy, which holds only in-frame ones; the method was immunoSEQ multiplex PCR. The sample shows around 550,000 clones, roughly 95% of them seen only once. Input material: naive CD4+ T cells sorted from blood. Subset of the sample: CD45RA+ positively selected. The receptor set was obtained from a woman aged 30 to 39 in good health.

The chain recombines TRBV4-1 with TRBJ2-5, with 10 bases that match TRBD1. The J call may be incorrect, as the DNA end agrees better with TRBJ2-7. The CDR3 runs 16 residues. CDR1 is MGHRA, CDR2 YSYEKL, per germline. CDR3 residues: CASSQGWDRGVYEQYF. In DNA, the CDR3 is TGCGCCAGCAGCCAGGGATGGGACAGGGGAGTCTACGAGCAGTACTTC.

CDR3 protein: CASSLGRGVGYNEQFF. Written as DNA, the CDR3 is TGCGCCAGCAGCTTGGGGCGGGGGGTCGGCTACAATGAGCAGTTCTTC. J is TRBJ2-1 and V is TRBV5-1; 8 nucleotides match TRBD2. Per the germline V gene, CDR1 is SGHRS and CDR2 is YFSETQ. This CDR3 region has 16 residues. Unmatched junction bases numbered 5, after V lost 0 bases and J lost 3 bases.

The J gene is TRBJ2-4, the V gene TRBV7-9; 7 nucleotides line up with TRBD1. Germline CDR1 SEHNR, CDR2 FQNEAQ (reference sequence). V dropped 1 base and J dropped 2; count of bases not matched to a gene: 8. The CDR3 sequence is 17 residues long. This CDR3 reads CASSLDLGGAPKNIQYF. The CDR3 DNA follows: TGTGCCAGCAGCTTAGACTTAGGGGGCGCCCCCAAAAACATTCAGTACTTC.

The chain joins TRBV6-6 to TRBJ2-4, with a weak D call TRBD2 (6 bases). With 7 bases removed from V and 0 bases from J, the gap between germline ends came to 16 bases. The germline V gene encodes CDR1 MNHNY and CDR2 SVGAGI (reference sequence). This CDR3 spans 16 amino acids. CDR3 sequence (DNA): TGTGCCAGCACTCCCCGGGGAGGACTAGCCAAAAACATTCAGTACTTC. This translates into CASTPRGGLAKNIQYF.

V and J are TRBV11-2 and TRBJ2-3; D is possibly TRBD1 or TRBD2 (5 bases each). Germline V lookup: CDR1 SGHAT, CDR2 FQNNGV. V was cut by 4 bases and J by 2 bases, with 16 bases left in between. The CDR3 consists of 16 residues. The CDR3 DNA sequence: TGTGCCAGCAGCTCACGACTGGGGACGGTCACAGATACGCAGTATTTT. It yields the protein CASSSRLGTVTDTQYF.

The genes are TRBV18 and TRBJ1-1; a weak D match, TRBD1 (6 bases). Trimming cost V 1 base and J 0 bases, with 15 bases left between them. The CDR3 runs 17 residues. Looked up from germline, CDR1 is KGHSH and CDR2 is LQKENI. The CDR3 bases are TGTGCCAGCTCACCACAGAGTCAGGGGAACATGAACACTGAAGCTTTCTTT. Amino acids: CASSPQSQGNMNTEAFF.

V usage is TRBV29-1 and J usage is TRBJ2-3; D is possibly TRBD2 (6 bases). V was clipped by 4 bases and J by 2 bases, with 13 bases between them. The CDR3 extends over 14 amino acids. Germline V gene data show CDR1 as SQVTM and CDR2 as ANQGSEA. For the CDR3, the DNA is TGCAGCGTTGGTTGGGGGGATACCACAGATACGCAGTATTTT. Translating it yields CSVGWGDTTDTQYF.

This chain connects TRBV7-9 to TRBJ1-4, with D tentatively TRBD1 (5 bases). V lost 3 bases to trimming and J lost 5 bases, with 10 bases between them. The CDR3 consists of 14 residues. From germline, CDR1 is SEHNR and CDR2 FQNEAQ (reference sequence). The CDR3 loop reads CASSFPQGNEKLFF. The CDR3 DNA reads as TGTGCCAGCAGCTTCCCCCAGGGAAATGAAAAACTGTTTTTT.

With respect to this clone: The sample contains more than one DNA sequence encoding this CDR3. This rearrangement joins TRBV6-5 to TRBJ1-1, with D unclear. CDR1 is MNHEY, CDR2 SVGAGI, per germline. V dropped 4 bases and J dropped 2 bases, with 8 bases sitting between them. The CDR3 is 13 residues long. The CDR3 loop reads CASSSPRNTEAFF. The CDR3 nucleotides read TGTGCCAGCAGTTCGCCCCGTAACACTGAAGCTTTCTTT.